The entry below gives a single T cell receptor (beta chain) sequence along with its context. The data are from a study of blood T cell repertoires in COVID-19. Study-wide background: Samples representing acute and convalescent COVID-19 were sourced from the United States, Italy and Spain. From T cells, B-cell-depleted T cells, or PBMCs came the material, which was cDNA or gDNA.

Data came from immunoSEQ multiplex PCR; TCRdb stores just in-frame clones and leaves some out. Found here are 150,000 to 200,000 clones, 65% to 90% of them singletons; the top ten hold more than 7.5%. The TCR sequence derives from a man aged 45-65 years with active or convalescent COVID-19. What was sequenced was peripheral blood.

In DNA form, the CDR3 reads TGTGCCAGAAGCTTGGTCCCGACAGCTAACTATGGCTACACCTTC. Translation: CARSLVPTANYGYTF. This chain uses TRBV5-3 with TRBJ1-2; maybe TRBD1 (5 bases). TRBV5-3 has ORF status, its function being uncertain. Trimming shortened V by 0 bases and J by 0 bases, and 9 bases separated the two germline ends. This CDR3 comprises 15 residues.